The source of this T cell receptor beta chain is a study of blood T cell repertoires in COVID-19. Study-level information: The United States, Italy and Spain supplied acute and convalescent COVID-19 samples.

TCRdb keeps only in-frame clones here, not all; method: immunoSEQ multiplex PCR. The sample lists around 120,000 clones; 75% to 90% were seen once. This CDR3 has 15 amino acids. CDR1 and CDR2 (germline): SNHLY, FYNNEI. Trimming cost V 2 bases and J 2 bases; bases outside gene matches: 5. Of note for this clone: The identical CDR3 is also encoded by other nucleotide sequences in the sample.

The chain combines TRBV2 with TRBJ2-7, with 8 bases lining up with TRBD1. The sequenced material came from peripheral blood. The receptor was derived from a woman between 70 and 85 years old with acute or convalescent COVID-19. DNA of the CDR3: TGTGCCAGCAGTGAAATAGGACAGGGTCCCTACGAGCAGTACTTC. It encodes CASSEIGQGPYEQYF.